The 10 T cell receptor beta chains presented below share a single source sample, sequenced in a study of shared clonotypes between healthy human individuals. The table came from immunoSEQ multiplex PCR; TCRdb's copy has only in-frame clones and leaves some out. This sample has more than 550,000 clones; around 91% occur once, and the top ten carry 34%. Sequencing used memory CD8+ T cells from PBMCs. This sample's subset: CD45RO+ cells pooled with CCR7-negative TemRA cells. The receptors stem from a man aged 18 to 30 in good health. Some clones in this sample may be carry-over from other donors' samples.

This clone was seen more than once but under ten times. This rearrangement joins TRBV11-2 to TRBJ2-4; TRBD2 is a possible D gene (5 bases). Germline assignment: CDR1 SGHAT and CDR2 FQNNGV. Trimming stripped 4 bases from V and 0 bases from J, with 7 bases between. This CDR3 comprises 14 residues. The CDR3 region has the DNA TGTGCCAGCAGCTGGGAGTTAGCCAAAAACATTCAGTACTTC. Its translation is CASSWELAKNIQYF.

The V and J genes are TRBV7-9 and TRBJ2-7; a weak D match, TRBD1 (6 bases). In germline, CDR1 is SEHNR, CDR2 FQNEAQ (reference sequence). Trimming left V 5 bases short and J 1 base short, with 15 bases between. This CDR3 is built from 15 residues. The CDR3 nucleotides are TGTGCCAGCAGCCGACCTACAGGGCAGTCCTACGAGCAGTACTTC. It codes for CASSRPTGQSYEQYF.

V and J are TRBV2 and TRBJ2-7; 9 nucleotides match TRBD1. V shed 4 bases and J 2 bases; nucleotides not matched to a gene: 6. From germline, CDR1 is SNHLY and CDR2 FYNNEI. This CDR3 region has 15 residues. Written as DNA, the CDR3 is TGTGCCAGCAGTGTGATTGGGACAGGGCCCTACGAGCAGTACTTC. This translates into CASSVIGTGPYEQYF.

This chain joins TRBV7-2 and TRBJ2-1; the D gene is possibly TRBD2 (5 bases). V gave up 2 bases and J gave up 6 bases, with 17 bases separating them. The CDR3 loop spans 16 amino acids. The germline V gene has CDR1 SGHTA and CDR2 FQGNSA. The CDR3 coding sequence is TGTGCCAGCAGCTTAACCCCCTTCAACGGGATCAATGAGCAGTTCTTC. Translated, it gives CASSLTPFNGINEQFF.

The genes are TRBV27 and TRBJ2-7; 11 bases fit TRBD2. CDR3 length equals 15 residues. Losses at the gene ends were 4 bases for V and 4 bases for J; bases not matched to a gene: 6. Germline V gene sequence: CDR1 MNHEY, CDR2 SMNVEV (reference sequence). The CDR3 coding sequence is TGTGCCAGCAGTTCCACACTAGCGGGAGCGTACGAGCAGTACTTC. The encoded protein is CASSSTLAGAYEQYF.

This clone was counted a few times. The chain couples TRBV27 to TRBJ2-4; D remains unclear. Germline V gene sequence: CDR1 MNHEY, CDR2 SMNVEV (reference sequence). The V and J ends lost 2 bases and 8 bases respectively, with 13 bases between them. The CDR3 consists of 14 residues. The CDR3 DNA is TGTGCCAGCAGTTTAATGAGGACGACTGACATTCAGTACTTC. Its protein is CASSLMRTTDIQYF.

The rearrangement links TRBV28 to TRBJ2-3; D ambiguous. The CDR3 runs 14 residues. Trimming took 7 bases from V and 4 from J, leaving 15 bases between them. CDR1 is MDHEN and CDR2 is SYDVKM in the germline V gene. The CDR3 here is CASMGWTEADTQYF. CDR3 nucleotide sequence: TGTGCCAGCATGGGGTGGACCGAGGCAGATACGCAGTATTTT.

This clone was recorded once. In the same sample, other DNA sequences code for this CDR3. The chain employs TRBV7-8 and TRBJ1-3; maybe TRBD1 (5 bases). Germline assignment: CDR1 SGHVS and CDR2 FQNEAQ. V shed 2 bases and J shed 1 base, with 6 bases lying between them. The CDR3 spans 14 residues. The CDR3 reads CASSLWGSGNTIYF. The CDR3 coding sequence is TGTGCCAGCAGCTTATGGGGGTCTGGAAACACCATATATTTT. Complete variable domain (other parts from reference TRBV7-8 and TRBJ1-3): GAGVSQSPRYKVAKRGQDVALRCDPISGHVSLFWYQQALGQGPEFLTYFQNEAQLDKSGLPSDRFFAERPEGSVSTLKIQRTQQEDSAVYLCASSLWGSGNTIYFGEGSWLTVV.

The chain uses TRBV10-2 and TRBJ2-2; 10 bases map to TRBD2. Germline V CDR1 and CDR2: WSHSY, SAAADI. The CDR3 is 15 residues long. Trimming took 7 bases from V and 7 from J; bases not matched to a gene: 9. CDR3 in amino acids: CASTASGSGHGELFF. As DNA, the CDR3 is TGCGCCAGCACTGCTAGCGGGAGTGGTCACGGGGAGCTGTTTTTT.

The chain uses TRBV28 and TRBJ2-7; D gene ambiguous. CDR3 length equals 15 residues. Germline V gene lookup returns CDR1 MDHEN and CDR2 SYDVKM. V dropped 3 bases and J dropped 3 bases, with 15 bases sitting between them. As DNA, the CDR3 is TGTGCCAGCAGTTTTACGGTTGAACTTTACTACGAGCAGTACTTC. The encoded protein is CASSFTVELYYEQYF.